This T cell receptor beta chain is drawn from a study of response to subunit inactivated influenza vaccine. Trimming shortened V by 7 bases and J by 0 bases, and 9 bases separated the two germline ends. CDR3 length equals 12 residues. Germline V gene sequence: CDR1 SQVTM, CDR2 ANQGSEA. This clonotype has a handful of counts. Its antigen is currently unknown. Each CDR3 protein is one row after TCRdb ran MiXCR on the RT-PCR reads. The table has 500,000 to 550,000 distinct CDR3 sequences, about 7.6% seen once; the top ten hold about an eighth. Overall study findings and caveats: The study's authors posited that every seasonal influenza vaccination enlists few new T cells.

The chain combines TRBV29-1 with TRBJ1-1, with D possibly matching TRBD1 (5 bases). Specimen: PBMCs from blood, collected roughly 24 months after vaccination. The receptor comes from a man between 50 and 69 years old who received an inactivated influenza vaccine. The CDR3 nucleotides read TGCAGCGCGGGACGGATGAACACTGAAGCTTTCTTT. The encoded protein is CSAGRMNTEAFF.